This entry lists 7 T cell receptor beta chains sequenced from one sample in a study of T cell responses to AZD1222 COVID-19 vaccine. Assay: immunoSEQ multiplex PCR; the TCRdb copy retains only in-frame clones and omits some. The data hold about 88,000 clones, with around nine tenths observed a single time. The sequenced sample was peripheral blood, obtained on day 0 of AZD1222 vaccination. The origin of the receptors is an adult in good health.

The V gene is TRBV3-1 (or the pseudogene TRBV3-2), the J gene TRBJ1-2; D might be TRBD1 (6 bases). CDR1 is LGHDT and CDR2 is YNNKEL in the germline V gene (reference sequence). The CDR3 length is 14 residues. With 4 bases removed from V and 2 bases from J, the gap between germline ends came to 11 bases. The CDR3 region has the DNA TGTGCCAGCAGCCCGGCGGGGGCCAACTATGGCTACACCTTC. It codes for CASSPAGANYGYTF.

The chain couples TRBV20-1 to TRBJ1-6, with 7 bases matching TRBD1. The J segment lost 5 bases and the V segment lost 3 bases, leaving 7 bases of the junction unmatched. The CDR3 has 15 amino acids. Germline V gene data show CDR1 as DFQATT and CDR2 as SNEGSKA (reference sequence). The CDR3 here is CSASPSTGNNSPLHF. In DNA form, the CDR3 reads TGCAGTGCTAGTCCTTCGACAGGGAATAATTCACCCCTCCACTTT.

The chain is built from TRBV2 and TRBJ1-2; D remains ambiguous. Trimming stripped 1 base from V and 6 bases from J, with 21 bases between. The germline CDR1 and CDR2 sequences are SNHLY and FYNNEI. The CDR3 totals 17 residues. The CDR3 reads CASSEGAGSDGGHGYTF. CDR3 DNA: TGTGCCAGCAGTGAAGGGGCGGGTTCCGACGGTGGCCATGGCTACACCTTC. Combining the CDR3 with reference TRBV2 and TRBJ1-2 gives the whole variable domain EPEVTQTPSHQVTQMGQEVILRCVPISNHLYFYWYRQILGQKVEFLVSFYNNEISEKSEIFDDQFSVERPDGSNFTLKIRSTKLEDSAMYFCASSEGAGSDGGHGYTFGSGTRLTVV.

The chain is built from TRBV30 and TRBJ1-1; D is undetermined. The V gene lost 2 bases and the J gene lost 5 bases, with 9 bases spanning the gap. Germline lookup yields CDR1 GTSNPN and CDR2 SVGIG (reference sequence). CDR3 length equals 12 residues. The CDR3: CAWSTEFTEAFF. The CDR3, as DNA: TGTGCCTGGAGTACCGAATTTACTGAAGCTTTCTTT.

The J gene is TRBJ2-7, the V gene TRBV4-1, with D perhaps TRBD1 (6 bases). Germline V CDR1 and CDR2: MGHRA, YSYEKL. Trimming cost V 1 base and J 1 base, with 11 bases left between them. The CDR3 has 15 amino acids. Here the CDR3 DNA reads TGCGCCAGCAGCCAAGCTCACAGGGCGTCCTACGAGCAGTACTTC. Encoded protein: CASSQAHRASYEQYF.

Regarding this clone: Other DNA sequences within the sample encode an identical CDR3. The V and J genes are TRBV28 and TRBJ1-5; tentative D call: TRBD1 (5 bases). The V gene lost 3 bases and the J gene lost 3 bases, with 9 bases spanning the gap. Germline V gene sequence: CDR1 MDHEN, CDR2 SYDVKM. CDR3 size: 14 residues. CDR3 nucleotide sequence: TGTGCCAGCAGTTTTCTAGGGACCAATCAGCCCCAGCATTTT. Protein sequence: CASSFLGTNQPQHF.

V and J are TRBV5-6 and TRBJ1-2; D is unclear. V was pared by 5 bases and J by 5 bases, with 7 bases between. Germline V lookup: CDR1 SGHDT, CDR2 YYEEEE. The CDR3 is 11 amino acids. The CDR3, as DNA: TGTGCCAGCAGGAATTATTATGGCTACACCTTC. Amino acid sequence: CASRNYYGYTF.